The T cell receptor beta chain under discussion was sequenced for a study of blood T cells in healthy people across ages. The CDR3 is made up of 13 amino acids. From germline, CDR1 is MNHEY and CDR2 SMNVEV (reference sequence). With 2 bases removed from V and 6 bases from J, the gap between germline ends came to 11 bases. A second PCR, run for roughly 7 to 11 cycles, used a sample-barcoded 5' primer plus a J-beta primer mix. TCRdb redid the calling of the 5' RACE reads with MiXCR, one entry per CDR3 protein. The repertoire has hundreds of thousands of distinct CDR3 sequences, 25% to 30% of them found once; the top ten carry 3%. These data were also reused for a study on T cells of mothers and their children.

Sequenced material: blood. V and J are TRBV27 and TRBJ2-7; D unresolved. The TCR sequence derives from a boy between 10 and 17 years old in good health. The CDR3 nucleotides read TGTGCCAGCAGTTTAGGTGGCAATAGCGAGCAGTACTTC. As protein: CASSLGGNSEQYF.